This T cell receptor (beta chain) was sequenced in a study of T-cell memory formation after mild COVID-19. Study-level points and caveats: Pre-infection memory showed some responding clones, and this suggested that cross-reactive memory joined. Later expanders leaned toward CD4+, whereas clones contracting from day 15 to 85 were balanced CD4/CD8.

5'RACE with constant-segment primers built TCRalpha and TCRbeta cDNA libraries with UMIs. TCRdb passed the 5' RACE reads through MiXCR, listing each CDR3 protein once. Of roughly 410,000 distinct CDR3 sequences in the sample, approximately 24% were seen once. Germline lookup yields CDR1 MNHNS and CDR2 SASEGT. The V end lost 6 bases, the J end lost 4 bases, and 10 bases lay between the germline ends. This CDR3 has 12 amino acids. As concerns this clonotype: The antigen is unknown.

This chain uses TRBV6-1 with TRBJ2-7, with TRBD1 as a possible D gene (5 bases). The sequencing input was PBMCs or a T cell subset sorted from them (not recorded which). The source is an adult woman who had mild COVID-19 (a few samples of this study predate the infection). Cell type and time point are not known. CDR3 coding DNA: TGTGCCAGCAGGCTGACAGTATACGAGCAGTACTTC. Its protein product is CASRLTVYEQYF.